The TCR beta chain described here comes from a study of CDR3 diversity in severe acne. TCRdb reprocessed the PCR reads with MiXCR, giving one entry per CDR3 protein. The profile shows around 100,000 distinct CDR3 sequences, 51% of them singletons. V lost 3 bases and J 0 bases, leaving 17 bases between the germline ends. CDR1 SQVTM and CDR2 ANQGSEA come from the germline V gene. The CDR3 is 16 residues long. This clonotype was counted ten times or more. This TCR derives from a male donor with acne. Sequencing input: blood. V gene TRBV29-1 combines with J gene TRBJ2-5; D ambiguous. The CDR3 sequence: CSVDRASYDDQETQYF. Written as DNA, the CDR3 is TGCAGCGTTGACCGGGCCTCGTATGACGACCAAGAGACCCAGTACTTC.